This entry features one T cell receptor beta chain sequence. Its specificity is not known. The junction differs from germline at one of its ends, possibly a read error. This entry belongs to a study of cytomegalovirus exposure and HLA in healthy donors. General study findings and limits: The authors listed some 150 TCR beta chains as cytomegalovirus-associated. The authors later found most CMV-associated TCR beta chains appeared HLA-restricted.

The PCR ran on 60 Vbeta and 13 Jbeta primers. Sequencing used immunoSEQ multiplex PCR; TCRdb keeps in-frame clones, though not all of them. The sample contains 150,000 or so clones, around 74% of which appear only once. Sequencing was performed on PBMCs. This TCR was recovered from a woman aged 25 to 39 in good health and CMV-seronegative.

The CDR3 nucleotides are TGTGCCAGCAGTGTTAGTTGGGGACAGGTCCAATTT. It is translated as CASSVSWGQVQF. The chain couples TRBV2 to TRBJ1-4; TRBD1 matches at 8 bases. CDR1 and CDR2 (germline): SNHLY, FYNNEI. This CDR3 is 12 amino acids long.